Below, one T cell receptor beta chain is given with its context. Here immunoSEQ multiplex PCR was the method, and the copy in TCRdb shows in-frame clones only, minus some. The table records roughly 2,300,000 clones, 85% to 95% of them present only once. The sample belongs to a study of shared clonotypes between healthy human individuals. Background on the study: The plates for each donor numbered three CD4 naive, three CD4 memory, two CD8 naive and one CD8 memory.

Every one of the donors was a Caucasian adult that lived in Nashville, Tennessee. Sample: naive CD4+ T cells from PBMCs. Stated subset: CD45RA+ positively selected. This TCR was sampled from a man between 18 and 35 years old in good health. Some clones in this sample may be carry-over from other donors' samples.

The CDR3 region is CASSLGLELFF. In DNA form, the CDR3 reads TGTGCCAGCAGCCTAGGCCTGGAGCTGTTTTTT. This chain joins TRBV5-5 and TRBJ2-2; D is uncertain. With 4 bases removed from V and 10 bases from J, the gap between germline ends came to 8 bases. Germline V CDR1 and CDR2: SGHKS, YYEKEE (reference sequence). There are 11 residues in the CDR3. Variable domain in full (rest from reference TRBV5-5 and TRBJ2-2): DAGVTQSPTHLIKTRGQQVTLRCSPISGHKSVSWYQQVLGQGPQFIFQYYEKEERGRGNFPDRFSARQFPNYSSELNVNALLLGDSALYLCASSLGLELFFGEGSRLTVL.